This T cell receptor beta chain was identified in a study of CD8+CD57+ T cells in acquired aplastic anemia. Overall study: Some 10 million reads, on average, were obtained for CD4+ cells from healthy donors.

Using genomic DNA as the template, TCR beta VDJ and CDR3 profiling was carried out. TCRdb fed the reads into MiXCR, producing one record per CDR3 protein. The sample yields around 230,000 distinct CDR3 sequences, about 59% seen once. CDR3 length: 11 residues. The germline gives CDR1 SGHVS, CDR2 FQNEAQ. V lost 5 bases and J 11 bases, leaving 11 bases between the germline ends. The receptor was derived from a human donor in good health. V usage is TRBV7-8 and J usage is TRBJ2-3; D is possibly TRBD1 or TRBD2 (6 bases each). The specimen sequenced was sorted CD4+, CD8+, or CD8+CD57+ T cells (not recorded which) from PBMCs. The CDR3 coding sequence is TGTGCCAGCAGCCCAGAGGGGGGGCAGTATTTT. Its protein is CASSPEGGQYF.